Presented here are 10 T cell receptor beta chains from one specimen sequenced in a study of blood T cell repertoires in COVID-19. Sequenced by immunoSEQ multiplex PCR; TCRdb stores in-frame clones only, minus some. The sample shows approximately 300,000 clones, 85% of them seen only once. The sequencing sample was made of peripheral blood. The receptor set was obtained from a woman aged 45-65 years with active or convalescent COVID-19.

The CDR3 sequence: CASSSQGGTGLNIQYF. CDR3 in DNA: TGTGCCAGCAGCTCCCAGGGGGGGACAGGGCTAAACATTCAGTACTTC. This rearrangement joins TRBV7-9 to TRBJ2-4, with 9 positions matching TRBD1. This CDR3 is built from 16 residues. Germline V gives CDR1 SEHNR, CDR2 FQNEAQ (reference sequence). V shed 4 bases and J 6 bases; nucleotides not matched to a gene: 10.

The CDR3 is CASSLGASGIDEQFF. CDR3 nucleotides: TGTGCCAGCAGCCTGGGCGCTAGCGGGATCGATGAGCAGTTCTTC. The chain links TRBV5-8 to TRBJ2-1, with 9 bases aligning to TRBD2. Germline V gene lookup returns CDR1 SGHTS and CDR2 YDEGEE. The CDR3 totals 15 residues. After removal of 4 bases from V and 8 bases from J, the junction contained 10 bases not matched to a gene.

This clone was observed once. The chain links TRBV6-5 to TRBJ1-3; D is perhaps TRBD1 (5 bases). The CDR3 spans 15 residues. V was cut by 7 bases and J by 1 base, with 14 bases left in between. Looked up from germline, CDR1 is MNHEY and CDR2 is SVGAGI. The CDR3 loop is CASIWGPLSGNTIYF. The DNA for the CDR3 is TGTGCCAGCATCTGGGGCCCACTATCTGGAAACACCATATATTTT.

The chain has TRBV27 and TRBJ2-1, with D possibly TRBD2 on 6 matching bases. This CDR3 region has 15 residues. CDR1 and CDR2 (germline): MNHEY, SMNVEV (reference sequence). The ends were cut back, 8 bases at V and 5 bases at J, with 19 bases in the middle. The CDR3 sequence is CASALGTVGNNEQFF. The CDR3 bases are TGTGCCAGCGCTCTCGGGACTGTGGGTAACAATGAGCAGTTCTTC.

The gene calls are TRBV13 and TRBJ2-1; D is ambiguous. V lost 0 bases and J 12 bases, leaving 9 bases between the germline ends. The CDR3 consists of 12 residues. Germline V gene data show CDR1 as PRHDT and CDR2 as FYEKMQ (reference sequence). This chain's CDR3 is CASSLGELWQFF. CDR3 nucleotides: TGTGCCAGCAGCTTAGGTGAGCTGTGGCAGTTCTTC. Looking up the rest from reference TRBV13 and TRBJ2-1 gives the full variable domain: AAGVIQSPRHLIKEKRETATLKCYPIPRHDTVYWYQQGPGQDPQFLISFYEKMQSDKGSIPDRFSAQQFSDYHSELNMSSLELGDSALYFCASSLGELWQFFGPGTRLTVL.

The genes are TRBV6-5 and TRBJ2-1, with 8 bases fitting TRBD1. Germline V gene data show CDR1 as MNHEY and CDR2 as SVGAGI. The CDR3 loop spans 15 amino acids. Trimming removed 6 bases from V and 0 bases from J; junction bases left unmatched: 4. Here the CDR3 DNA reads TGTGCCAGCAGAAGGGGACAGGTCTCCTACAATGAGCAGTTCTTC. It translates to CASRRGQVSYNEQFF.

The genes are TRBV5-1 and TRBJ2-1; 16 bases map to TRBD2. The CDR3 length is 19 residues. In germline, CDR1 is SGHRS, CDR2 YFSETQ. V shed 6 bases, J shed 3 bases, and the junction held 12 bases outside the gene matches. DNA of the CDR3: TGCGCCAGCACGCCCTCGCGGGGACTAGCGGGAGGGATCTACAATGAGCAGTTCTTC. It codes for CASTPSRGLAGGIYNEQFF.

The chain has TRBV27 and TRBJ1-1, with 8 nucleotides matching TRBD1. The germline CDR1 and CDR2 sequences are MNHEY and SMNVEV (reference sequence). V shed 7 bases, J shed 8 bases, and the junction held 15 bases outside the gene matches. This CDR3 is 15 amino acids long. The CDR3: CASTPIGNRGAEAFF. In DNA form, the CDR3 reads TGTGCCAGCACCCCGATAGGGAACAGGGGGGCAGAAGCTTTCTTT.

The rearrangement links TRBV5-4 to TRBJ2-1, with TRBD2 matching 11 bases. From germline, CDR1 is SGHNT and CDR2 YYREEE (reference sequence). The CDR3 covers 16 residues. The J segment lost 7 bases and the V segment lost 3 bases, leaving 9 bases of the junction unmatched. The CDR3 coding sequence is TGTGCCAGCAGCTCATTTAGCGGGAGGGCCATGAATGAGCAGTTCTTC. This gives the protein CASSSFSGRAMNEQFF.

The CDR3 nucleotides read TGTGCCAGCAGGGCGCTAGCGGGGGGCTACAATGAGCAGTTCTTC. Amino acids: CASRALAGGYNEQFF. The chain uses TRBV5-8 and TRBJ2-1; 11 bases fit TRBD2. The CDR3 totals 15 residues. In germline, CDR1 is SGHTS, CDR2 YDEGEE. The J segment lost 3 bases and the V segment lost 5 bases, leaving 4 bases of the junction unmatched.